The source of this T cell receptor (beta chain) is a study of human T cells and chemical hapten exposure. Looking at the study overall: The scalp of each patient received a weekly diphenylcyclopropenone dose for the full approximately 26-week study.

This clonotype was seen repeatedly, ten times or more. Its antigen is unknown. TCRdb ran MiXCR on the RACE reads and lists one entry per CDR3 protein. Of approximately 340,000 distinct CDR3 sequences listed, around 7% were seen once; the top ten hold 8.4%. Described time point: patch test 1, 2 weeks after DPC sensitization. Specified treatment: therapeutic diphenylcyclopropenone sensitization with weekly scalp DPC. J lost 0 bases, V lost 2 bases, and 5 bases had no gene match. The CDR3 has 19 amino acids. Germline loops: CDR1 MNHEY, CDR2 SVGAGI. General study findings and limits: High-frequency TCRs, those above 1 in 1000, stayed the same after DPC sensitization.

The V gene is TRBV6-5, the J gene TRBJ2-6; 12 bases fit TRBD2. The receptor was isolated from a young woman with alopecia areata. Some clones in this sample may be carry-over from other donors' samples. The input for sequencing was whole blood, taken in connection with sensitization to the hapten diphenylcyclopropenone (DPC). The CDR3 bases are TGTGCCAGCAGTTACACACTAGCGGGGGGTCCCTCTGGGGCCAACGTCCTGACTTTC. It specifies CASSYTLAGGPSGANVLTF.